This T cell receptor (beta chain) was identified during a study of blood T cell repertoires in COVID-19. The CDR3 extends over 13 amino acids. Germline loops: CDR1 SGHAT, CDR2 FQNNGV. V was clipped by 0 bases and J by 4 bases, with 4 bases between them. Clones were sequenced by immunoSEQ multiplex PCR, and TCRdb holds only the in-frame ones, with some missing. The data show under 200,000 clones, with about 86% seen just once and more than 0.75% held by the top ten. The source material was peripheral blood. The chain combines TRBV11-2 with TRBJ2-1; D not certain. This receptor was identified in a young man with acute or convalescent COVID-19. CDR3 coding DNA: TGTGCCAGCAGCTTAGAACTATACAATGAGCAGTTCTTC. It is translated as CASSLELYNEQFF.